This T cell receptor beta chain stems from a study of OX40 agonist ivuxolimab in advanced cancers. Assay: immunoSEQ multiplex PCR; the TCRdb copy retains only in-frame clones and omits some. This sample has under 55,000 clones; approximately 92% occur once, and the top ten carry approximately 25%. Autoimmune disease history or systemic immunosuppression barred patients. With 8 bases clipped from V and 0 bases from J, the junction kept 10 bases outside the gene matches. Germline values: CDR1 MDHEN, CDR2 SYDVKM. The CDR3 is 17 residues long. As regards this clone: Its antigen remains unknown.

General study findings and limits: The study observed clonal expansion of CD4+ and CD8+ blood T cells by week 6 at 0.1 to 3.0 mg/kg. Among some nonresponders, normalized T-cell clonal expansion was also low. At 0.1-3.0 mg/kg, partial responders had clonal expansion among the lowest observed.

The V and J genes are TRBV28 and TRBJ2-3, with 11 bases aligning to TRBD2. The source material was CD4+ or CD8+ T cells sorted from blood, sampled in a trial of the OX40 agonist ivuxolimab. This TCR was recovered from an adult with an advanced solid tumor such as melanoma, head and neck, liver or kidney cancer. CDR3 DNA: TGTGCCAGCCTCACCCCCACTAGCGGGAGCAGCACAGATACGCAGTATTTT. Protein product: CASLTPTSGSSTDTQYF.